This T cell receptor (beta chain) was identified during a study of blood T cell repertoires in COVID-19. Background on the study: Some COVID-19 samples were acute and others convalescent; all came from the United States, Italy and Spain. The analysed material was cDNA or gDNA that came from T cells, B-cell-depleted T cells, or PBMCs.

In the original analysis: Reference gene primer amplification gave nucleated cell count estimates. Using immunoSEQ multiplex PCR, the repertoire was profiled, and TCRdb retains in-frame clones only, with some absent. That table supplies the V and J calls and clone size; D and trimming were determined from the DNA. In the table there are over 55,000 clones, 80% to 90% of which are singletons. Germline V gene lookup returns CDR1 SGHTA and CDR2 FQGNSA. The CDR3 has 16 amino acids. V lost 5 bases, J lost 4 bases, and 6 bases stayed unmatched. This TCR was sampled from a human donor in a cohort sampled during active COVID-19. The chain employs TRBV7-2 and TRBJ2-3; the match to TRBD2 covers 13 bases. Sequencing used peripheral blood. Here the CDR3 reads CASSTLGLAGADTQYF. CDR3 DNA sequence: TGTGCCAGCAGCACCCTCGGACTAGCGGGGGCAGATACGCAGTATTTT.